This T cell receptor beta chain derives from a study of cytomegalovirus exposure and HLA in healthy donors. Study-level points and caveats: Reported results showed that the classifier diagnosed cytomegalovirus status with high specificity and sensitivity.

Healthy bone marrow donors formed the donor group. This clone was observed once. Its specificity is not known. Germline CDR1 and CDR2: LNHDA and SQIVND (reference sequence). The V and J ends lost 5 bases and 2 bases, in that order; junction bases with no gene match: 2. This CDR3 spans 15 amino acids. The PCR contained 60 Vbeta and 13 Jbeta primers. Clones were sequenced by immunoSEQ multiplex PCR, and TCRdb holds only the in-frame ones, with some missing. The sample records some 220,000 clones, about 85% being singletons. The sequencing input was PBMCs. The TCR sequence derives from a girl under 10 years old in good health and CMV-seronegative. This sequence joins TRBV19 and TRBJ2-6, with 8 bases matching TRBD2. The CDR3 here is CASSLGGAGANVLTF. Here the CDR3 DNA reads TGTGCCAGTAGTCTCGGGGGGGCTGGGGCCAACGTCCTGACTTTC.